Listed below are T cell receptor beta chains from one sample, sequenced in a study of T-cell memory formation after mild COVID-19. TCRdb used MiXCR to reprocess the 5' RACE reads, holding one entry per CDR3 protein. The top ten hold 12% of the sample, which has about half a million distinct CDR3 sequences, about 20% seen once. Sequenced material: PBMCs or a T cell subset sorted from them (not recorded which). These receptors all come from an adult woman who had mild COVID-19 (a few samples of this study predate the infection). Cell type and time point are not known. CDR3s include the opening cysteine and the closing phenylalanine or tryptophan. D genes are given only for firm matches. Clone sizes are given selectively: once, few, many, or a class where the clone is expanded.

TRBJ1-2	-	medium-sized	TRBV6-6	TGTGCCAGCAGTTACTTGGACGGCAACTATGGCTACACCTTC	CASSYLDGNYGYTF
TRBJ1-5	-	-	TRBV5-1	TGCGCCAGCAGCCCTAAGTTTGTATTTTATCAGCCCCAGCATTTT	CASSPKFVFYQPQHF
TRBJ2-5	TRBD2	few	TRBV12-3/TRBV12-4	TGTGCCAGCAGTAGTAATAGCGGGGGGGCGATCGAGACCCAGTACTTC	CASSSNSGGAIETQYF
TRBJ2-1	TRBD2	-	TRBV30	TGTGCCTGGGAACTAGCGGGGGAGCAGTTCTTC	CAWELAGEQFF
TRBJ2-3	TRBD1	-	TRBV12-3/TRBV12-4	TGTGCCAGCAGGGTCGGCAGGGGGAAGAATCCCACAGATACGCAGTATTTT	CASRVGRGKNPTDTQYF
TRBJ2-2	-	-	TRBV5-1	TGCGCCAGCAGGATGAGGGACGGCCAAGGGGAGCTGTTTTTT	CASRMRDGQGELFF
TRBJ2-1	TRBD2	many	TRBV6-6	TGTGCCAGCAGTCTCATAGCGGGGGGGAACAATGAGCAGTTCTTC	CASSLIAGGNNEQFF
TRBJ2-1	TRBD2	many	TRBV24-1	TGTGCCACTCAGGGACTAGCGGGAAAGAATGAGCAGTTCTTC	CATQGLAGKNEQFF
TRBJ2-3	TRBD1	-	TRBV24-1	TGTGCCACCAGTGCTCGGGACAGGGCCACAGATACGCAGTATTTT	CATSARDRATDTQYF
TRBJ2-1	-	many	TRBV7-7	TGTGCTAGCAGCATCGGGACGGGTACGAATGAGCAGTTCTTC	CASSIGTGTNEQFF
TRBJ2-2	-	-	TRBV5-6	TGTGCCAGCAGCTTGGCAGGGTTGGTCGGGGAGCTGTTTTTT	CASSLAGLVGELFF
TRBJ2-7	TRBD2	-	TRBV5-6	TGTGCCAGCAGACGGGCCGGCGGGGGCTACGAGCAGTACTTC	CASRRAGGGYEQYF
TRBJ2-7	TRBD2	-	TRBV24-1	TGTGCCACCAGTGCCCCGGGAGGCTCCTACGAGCAGTACTTC	CATSAPGGSYEQYF
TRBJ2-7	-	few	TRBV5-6	TGTGCCAGCAGCTTGGGGTTAGGGGCCGCCTACGAGCAGTACTTC	CASSLGLGAAYEQYF
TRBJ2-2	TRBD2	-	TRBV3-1	TGTGCCAGCAGCCCGACTAGCGGGATCAACACCGGGGAGCTGTTTTTT	CASSPTSGINTGELFF
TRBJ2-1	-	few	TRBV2	TGTGCCATCCTCTCCAGGGGGGGGAGCGAGCAGTTCTTC	CAILSRGGSEQFF
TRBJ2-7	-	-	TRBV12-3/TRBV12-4	TGTGCCAGCAGTTCCGTACTAACCTACGAGCAGTACTTC	CASSSVLTYEQYF
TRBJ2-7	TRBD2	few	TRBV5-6	TGTGCCAGCAGCAGTATAGCGGGAGGTTCCTACGAGCAGTACTTC	CASSSIAGGSYEQYF
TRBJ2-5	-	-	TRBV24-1	TGTGCCACCAGTGATTTGTTGAATAACCAAGAGACCCAGTACTTC	CATSDLLNNQETQYF
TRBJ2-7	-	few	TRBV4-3	TGCGCCAGCAGCCAAGGGCGGCAGGGATACTACGAGCAGTACTTC	CASSQGRQGYYEQYF
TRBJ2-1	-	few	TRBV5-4	TGTGCCAGCAGTTTTGGAGCGGAAATCTACAATGAGCAGTTCTTC	CASSFGAEIYNEQFF
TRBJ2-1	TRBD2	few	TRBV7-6	TGTGCCAGCAGCTTAGAAGGAGGTAGCGGGGGGGACAATGAGCAGTTCTTC	CASSLEGGSGGDNEQFF
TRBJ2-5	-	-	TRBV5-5	TGTGCCAGCAGCCAAGGGGCGACCCAAGAGACCCAGTACTTC	CASSQGATQETQYF
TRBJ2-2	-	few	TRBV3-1	TGTGCCAGCAGCCAAGGGGGCTTGGAGACCGGGGAGCTGTTTTTT	CASSQGGLETGELFF
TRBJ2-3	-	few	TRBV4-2	TGTGCCAGCAGCCAAAGCTTCGGGGTCACAGATACGCAGTATTTT	CASSQSFGVTDTQYF
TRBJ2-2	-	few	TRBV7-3	TGTGCCAGCAGCTTCGGATCGACCATGTCACCCGGGGAGCTGTTTTTT	CASSFGSTMSPGELFF
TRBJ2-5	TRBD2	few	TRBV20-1	TGCAGTGCTAGAGAACTAGCGGGAGGTCTGGAGACCCAGTACTTC	CSARELAGGLETQYF
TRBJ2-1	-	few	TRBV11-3	TGTGCCAGCAGCTCAAGCTCAGGCAATGAGCAGTTCTTC	CASSSSSGNEQFF
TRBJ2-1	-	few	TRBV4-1	TGCGCCAGCAGCCAAGAAAATGGGGGCGGGGAGGGCGATGAGCAGTTCTTC	CASSQENGGGEGDEQFF
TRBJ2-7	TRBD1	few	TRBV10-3	TGTGCCATCAGACCCGGGACAGGGGGCTCCTACGAGCAGTACTTC	CAIRPGTGGSYEQYF
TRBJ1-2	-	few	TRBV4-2	TGTGCCAGCAGCCAAGACGTGCTATATGGCTACACCTTC	CASSQDVLYGYTF
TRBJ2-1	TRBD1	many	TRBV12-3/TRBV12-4	TGTGCCAGCAGAAGTTCGGACAGGCACGCCTCCTACAATGAGCAGTTCTTC	CASRSSDRHASYNEQFF
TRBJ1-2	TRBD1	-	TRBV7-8	TGTGCCAGCAGGGGATCGGGACAGGGAGGAGGCTACACCTTC	CASRGSGQGGGYTF
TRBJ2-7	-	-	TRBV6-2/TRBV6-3	TGTGCCAGCAGTGACGGTCAGGGATCCGAGCAGTACTTC	CASSDGQGSEQYF
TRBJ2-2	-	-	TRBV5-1	TGCGCCAGCAGCTTGGCCGAAGGGTCCGGGGAGCTGTTTTTT	CASSLAEGSGELFF
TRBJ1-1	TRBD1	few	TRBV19	TGTGCCAGTAGCAAGAGGACAGGGGGCTTCTCCATGAACACTGAAGCTTTCTTT	CASSKRTGGFSMNTEAFF
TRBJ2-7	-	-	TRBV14	TGTGCCAGCAGCCATAACAGGGCTGGCAACGAGCAGTACTTC	CASSHNRAGNEQYF
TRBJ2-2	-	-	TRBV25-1	TGTGCCAGCACAGTCGGGGTAGGGGAGCTGTTTTTT	CASTVGVGELFF
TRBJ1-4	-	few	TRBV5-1	TGCGCCAGCAACTCGGGAGGGCGAAACGAAAAACTGTTTTTT	CASNSGGRNEKLFF
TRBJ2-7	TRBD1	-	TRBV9	TGTGCCAGCAGCGTAGCCGGGACAGCCACCTACGAGCAGTACTTC	CASSVAGTATYEQYF
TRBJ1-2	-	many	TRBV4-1	TGCGCCAGCAGCCAACGCCCCCAAGGCAGGGGCATTGACTATGGCTACACCTTC	CASSQRPQGRGIDYGYTF
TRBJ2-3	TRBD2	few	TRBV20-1	TGCAGTGGGACAGCGGGAGCAGGAGATACGCAGTATTTT	CSGTAGAGDTQYF
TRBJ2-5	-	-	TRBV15	TGTGCCACCAGCAGAGATCGTTCAGGGCTAGAGACCCAGTGCTTC	CATSRDRSGLETQCF
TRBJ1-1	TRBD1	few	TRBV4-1	TGCGCCAGTTTGGGACAGGGGGTCGCTGAAGCTTTCTTT	CASLGQGVAEAFF
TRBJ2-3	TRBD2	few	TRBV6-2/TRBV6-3	TGTGCCATCATGAGCGGGGGGAGCACAGATACGCAGTATTTT	CAIMSGGSTDTQYF
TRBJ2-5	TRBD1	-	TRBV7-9	TGTGCCAGCAGCTTTGGCCCAGGGGGTCGGGAGACCCAGTACTTC	CASSFGPGGRETQYF
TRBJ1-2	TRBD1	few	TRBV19	TGTGCCAGTAGTCCCCGGACAGGGGAGCATGGCTACACCTTC	CASSPRTGEHGYTF
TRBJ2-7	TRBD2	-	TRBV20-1	TGCAGTGCCCCACGGGCTAGCGGGCCCTACGAGCAGTACTTC	CSAPRASGPYEQYF
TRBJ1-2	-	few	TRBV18	TGTGCCAGCTCACCACGGGAGGCTGGCTACACCTTC	CASSPREAGYTF
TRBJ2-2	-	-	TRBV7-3	TGTGCCAGCAGCCAGCTAGCCAACACCGGGGAGCTGTTTTTT	CASSQLANTGELFF
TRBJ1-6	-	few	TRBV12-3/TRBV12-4	TGTGCCAGCAGTTCTAGTTCCTTGGGGGTACCCCTCCACTTT	CASSSSSLGVPLHF
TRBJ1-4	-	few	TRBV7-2	TGTGCCAGCAGCTTGGGTTTTAATGAAAAACTGTTTTTT	CASSLGFNEKLFF
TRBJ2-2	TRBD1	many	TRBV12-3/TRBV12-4	TGTGCCAGCAGACACAGGGGAACCGGGGAGCTGTTTTTT	CASRHRGTGELFF
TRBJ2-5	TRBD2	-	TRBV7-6	TGTGCCAGCAGCTTAGCCCGGGAGGGCCTGAAGGAGACCCAGTACTTC	CASSLAREGLKETQYF
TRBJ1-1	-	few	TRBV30	TGTGCCTGGAGTAAGCGAGGGACAAGGACTGAAGCTTTCTTT	CAWSKRGTRTEAFF
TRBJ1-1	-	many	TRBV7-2	TGTGCCAGCATCCGTCGGGCAGGACCCATAAACACTGAAGCTTTCTTT	CASIRRAGPINTEAFF
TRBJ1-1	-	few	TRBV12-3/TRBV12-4	TGTGCCAGCAGCCAACGGGCCCGAGTGAACACTGAAGCTTTCTTT	CASSQRARVNTEAFF
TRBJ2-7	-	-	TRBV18	TGTGCCAGCTCGCTCGGGACCCCACCCCGGTTCGAGCAGTACTTC	CASSLGTPPRFEQYF
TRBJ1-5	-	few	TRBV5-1	TGCGCCAGCAGCTTGGATGGGTCAGAGAGAGATCAGCCCCAGCATTTT	CASSLDGSERDQPQHF
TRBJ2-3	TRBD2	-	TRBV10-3	TGTGCCATCAGTGACCCCACTAGCGGGAGGACTAGCACAGATACGCAGTATTTT	CAISDPTSGRTSTDTQYF